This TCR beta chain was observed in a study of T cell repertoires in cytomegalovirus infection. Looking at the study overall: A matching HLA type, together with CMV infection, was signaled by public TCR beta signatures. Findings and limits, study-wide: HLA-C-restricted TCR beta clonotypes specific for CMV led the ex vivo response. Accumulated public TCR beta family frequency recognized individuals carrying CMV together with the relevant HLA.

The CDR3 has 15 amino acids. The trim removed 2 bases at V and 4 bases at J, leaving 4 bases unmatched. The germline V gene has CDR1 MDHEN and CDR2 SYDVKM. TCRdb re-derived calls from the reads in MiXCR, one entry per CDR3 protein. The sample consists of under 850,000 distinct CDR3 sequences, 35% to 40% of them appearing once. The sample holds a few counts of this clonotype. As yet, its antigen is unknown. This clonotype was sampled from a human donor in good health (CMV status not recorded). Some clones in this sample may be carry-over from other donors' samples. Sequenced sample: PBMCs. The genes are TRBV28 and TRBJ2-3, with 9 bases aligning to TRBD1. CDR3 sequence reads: CASSLEDRGADTQYF. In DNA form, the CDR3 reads TGTGCCAGCAGTTTAGAGGACAGGGGAGCAGATACGCAGTATTTT.